This entry describes one TCR beta chain. The length of the CDR3 is 14 residues. V trimming: 5 bases; J trimming: 2 bases; junction bases outside the gene matches: 5. Per germline, CDR1 SNHLY and CDR2 FYNNEI. Original data processing: Nucleated cell counts were estimated from reference gene primer amplification. Sequencing used immunoSEQ multiplex PCR; TCRdb keeps in-frame clones, though not all of them. The DNA was the basis for D and trimming; V, J and clone size are from that table. In the table there are fewer than 350,000 clones, roughly 80% of which are singletons. This sample is part of a study of blood T cell repertoires in COVID-19. Study as a whole: COVID-19 samples collected from the United States, Italy and Spain covered acute and convalescent phases. The cDNA or gDNA used as material had been derived from T cells, B-cell-depleted T cells, or PBMCs.

This receptor was obtained from a woman between 50 and 59 years old with active or convalescent COVID-19. The material sequenced was peripheral blood. J is TRBJ2-5 and V is TRBV2; 7 bases align to TRBD1. The CDR3 coding sequence is TGTGCCAGCAGTCGGGACAGAAATCAAGAGACCCAGTACTTC. Translating gives CASSRDRNQETQYF.